One T cell receptor (beta chain) is described in this entry. The sample comes from a study of shared clonotypes between healthy human individuals. The table came from immunoSEQ multiplex PCR; TCRdb's copy has only in-frame clones and leaves some out. Of some 510,000 clones in the sample, roughly 78% are singletons; the top ten hold about an eighth. Trimming took 6 bases from V and 2 from J; bases not matched to a gene: 11. This CDR3 spans 16 amino acids. The germline CDR1 and CDR2 sequences are MDHEN and SYDVKM. The V gene is TRBV28, the J gene TRBJ2-3; 7 bases align to TRBD2. The sequenced material came from PBMCs. The receptor's source is a woman in her 40s in good health. Some clones in this sample may be carry-over from other donors' samples. CDR3 loop: CASRPKFGRSTDTQYF. CDR3 DNA: TGTGCCAGCAGGCCGAAATTCGGGAGGTCCACAGATACGCAGTATTTT.